The 7 T cell receptor beta chains in this list originate from one sample, sequenced in a study of blood T cells in healthy people across ages. Then a second PCR, running roughly 7 to 11 cycles, was carried out with a sample-barcoded 5' primer and a J-beta primer mix. TCRdb redid the calling of the 5' RACE reads with MiXCR, one entry per CDR3 protein. The sample has some 890,000 distinct CDR3 sequences, almost 30% seen once. Another study also made use of these data, one on T cells of mothers and their children.

The sequencing sample was made of blood. The receptors were sampled from a woman in her 40s in good health.

To note about this clonotype: A read error may explain this, as a much larger clone is one base away. The rearrangement joins TRBV9 to TRBJ2-5, with D unclear. This CDR3 has 14 amino acids. Between the trimmed V and J ends, which lost 0 bases and 2 bases, there was a span of 8 bases. Germline loops: CDR1 SGDLS, CDR2 YYNGEE. The CDR3 loop is CASSVGPRQETQYF. As DNA, the CDR3 is TGTGCCAGCAGCGTAGGACCCCGACAAGAGACCCAGTACTTC.

On this clonotype itself: Being one base from a much bigger clone, this may be a read error. The chain combines TRBV6-5 with TRBJ2-4, with a possible D match to TRBD1 (6 bases). The end of the DNA is better explained by TRBJ2-7, so the J call may be wrong. Looked up from germline, CDR1 is MNHEY and CDR2 is SVGAGI. The CDR3 loop spans 15 amino acids. CDR3 protein: CASSSPQGLLNEQYF. The CDR3 nucleotides are TGTGCCAGCAGTTCCCCCCAGGGGCTGTTAAACGAGCAGTACTTC.

This clonotype has just a few counts. CDR3 amino acids: CASSSELLSYGYTF. In DNA, the CDR3 is TGTGCCAGCAGCTCGGAACTTCTAAGCTATGGCTACACCTTC. The chain couples TRBV5-8 to TRBJ1-2, with D unclear. Germline V CDR1 and CDR2: SGHTS, YDEGEE. V gave up 3 bases and J gave up 4 bases, with 13 bases separating them. The CDR3 consists of 14 residues.

There are a few counts of this clonotype. The gene calls are TRBV6-5 and TRBJ2-2, with TRBD2 matching 7 bases. There are 14 residues in the CDR3. Germline assignment: CDR1 MNHEY and CDR2 SVGAGI. V trimming: 2 bases; J trimming: 6 bases; junction bases outside the gene matches: 3. Here the CDR3 DNA reads TGTGCCAGCAGTTACCCTACTAGCGCCGGGGAGCTGTTTTTT. This codes for CASSYPTSAGELFF.

The chain has TRBV5-1 and TRBJ1-1; D uncertain. The CDR3 covers 15 residues. The germline V and J ends were trimmed by 0 bases and 0 bases, with 9 bases remaining between them. Germline V gene data show CDR1 as SGHRS and CDR2 as YFSETQ. The CDR3 spells CASSLDSLVNTEAFF. The CDR3, as DNA: TGCGCCAGCAGCTTGGACAGTCTCGTGAACACTGAAGCTTTCTTT.

This clonotype was seen many times. The genes are TRBV10-3 and TRBJ2-5; 7 bases are shared with TRBD1. The junction had 5 bases not matched to a gene; V was cut back by 7 bases and J by 0 bases. In germline, CDR1 is ENHRY, CDR2 SYGVKD. There are 14 residues in the CDR3. The CDR3 spells CAIKGDSNQETQYF. DNA for the CDR3: TGTGCCATCAAGGGGGACAGCAACCAAGAGACCCAGTACTTC.

This clonotype has a count of ten or more. The chain carries TRBV28 and TRBJ2-7, with D unresolved. The V end was cut by 6 bases, the J end by 3 bases, with 12 bases between. From germline, CDR1 is MDHEN and CDR2 SYDVKM. The CDR3 has 13 residues. Here the CDR3 DNA reads TGTGCCAGCAGAGACGGGTCCAACTACGAGCAGTACTTC. Translation gives CASRDGSNYEQYF.